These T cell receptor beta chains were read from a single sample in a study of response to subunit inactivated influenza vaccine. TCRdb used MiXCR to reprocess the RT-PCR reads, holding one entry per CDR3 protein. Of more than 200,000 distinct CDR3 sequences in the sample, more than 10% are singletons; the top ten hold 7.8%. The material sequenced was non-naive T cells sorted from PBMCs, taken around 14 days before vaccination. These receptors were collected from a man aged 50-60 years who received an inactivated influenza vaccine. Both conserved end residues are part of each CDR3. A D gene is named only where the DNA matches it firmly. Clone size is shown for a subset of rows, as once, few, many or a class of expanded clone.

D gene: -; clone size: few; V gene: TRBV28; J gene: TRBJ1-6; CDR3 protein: CASSLNGGRSSPLHF; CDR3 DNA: TGTGCCAGCAGTTTAAACGGAGGCAGATCTTCACCCCTCCACTTT
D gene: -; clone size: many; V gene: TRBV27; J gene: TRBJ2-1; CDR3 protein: CASSLSGPYNEQFF; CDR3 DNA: TGTGCCAGCAGTTTATCTGGCCCTTACAATGAGCAGTTCTTC
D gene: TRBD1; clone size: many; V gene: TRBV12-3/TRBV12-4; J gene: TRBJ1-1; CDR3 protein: CASSFGQGGREGHTEAFF; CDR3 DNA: TGTGCCAGCAGTTTCGGACAGGGGGGTAGGGAAGGGCACACTGAAGCTTTCTTT
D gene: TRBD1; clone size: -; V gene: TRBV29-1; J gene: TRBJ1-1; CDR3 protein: CSVTGGRGTEAFF; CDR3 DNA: TGCAGCGTAACAGGGGGCAGGGGCACTGAAGCTTTCTTT
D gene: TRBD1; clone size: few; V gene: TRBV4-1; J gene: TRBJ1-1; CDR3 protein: CASSQDRGRPEAFF; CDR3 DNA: TGCGCCAGCAGCCAAGACAGGGGGCGGCCTGAAGCTTTCTTT
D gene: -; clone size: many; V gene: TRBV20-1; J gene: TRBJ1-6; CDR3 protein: CSALIDPSAPLHF; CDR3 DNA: TGCAGTGCCCTAATCGACCCTTCGGCACCCCTCCACTTT
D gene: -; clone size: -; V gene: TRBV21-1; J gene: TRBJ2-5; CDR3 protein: CASSKGGSTETQYF; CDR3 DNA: TGTGCCAGCAGCAAAGGTGGGTCCACTGAGACCCAGTACTTC
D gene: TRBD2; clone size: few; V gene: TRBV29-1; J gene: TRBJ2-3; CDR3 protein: CSVEGSETSGWTRTDTQYF; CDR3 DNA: TGCAGCGTTGAAGGGTCGGAGACTAGCGGTTGGACGCGCACAGATACGCAGTATTTT
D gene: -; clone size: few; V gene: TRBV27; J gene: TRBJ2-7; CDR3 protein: CASSFGPYSYEQYF; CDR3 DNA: TGTGCCAGCAGTTTCGGACCCTACTCCTACGAGCAGTACTTC
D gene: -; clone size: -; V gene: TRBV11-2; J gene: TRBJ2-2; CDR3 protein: CASGLYRYTGELFF; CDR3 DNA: TGTGCCAGCGGCTTATATAGATACACCGGGGAGCTGTTTTTT
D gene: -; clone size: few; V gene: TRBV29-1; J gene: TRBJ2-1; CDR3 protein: CSVRVGGEQFF; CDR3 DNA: TGCAGCGTCCGAGTGGGGGGTGAGCAGTTCTTC
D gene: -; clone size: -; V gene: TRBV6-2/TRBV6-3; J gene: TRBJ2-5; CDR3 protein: CASSGGTGTETQYF; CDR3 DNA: TGTGCCAGCAGTGGGGGAACGGGGACAGAGACCCAGTACTTC
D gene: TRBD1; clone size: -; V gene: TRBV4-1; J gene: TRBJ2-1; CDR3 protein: CASSQDHGTGVLGQFF; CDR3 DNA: TGCGCCAGCAGCCAAGATCATGGGACAGGGGTTCTCGGGCAGTTCTTC
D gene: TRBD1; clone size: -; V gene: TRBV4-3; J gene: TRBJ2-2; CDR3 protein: CASSQAALGTGDTGELFF; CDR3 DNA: TGCGCCAGCAGCCAAGCGGCCTTGGGGACAGGGGACACCGGGGAGCTGTTTTTT
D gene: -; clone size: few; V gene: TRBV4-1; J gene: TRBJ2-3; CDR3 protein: CASSQRRAIDTQYF; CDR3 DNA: TGCGCCAGCAGCCAGAGGAGAGCAATAGATACGCAGTATTTT
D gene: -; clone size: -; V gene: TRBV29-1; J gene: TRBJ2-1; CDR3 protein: CSVGETGLSYNEQFF; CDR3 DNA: TGCAGCGTTGGGGAAACAGGACTCTCCTACAATGAGCAGTTCTTC
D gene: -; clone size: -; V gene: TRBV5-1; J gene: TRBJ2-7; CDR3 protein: CASSRGTFGGSHEQYF; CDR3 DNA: TGCGCCAGCAGCCGAGGGACTTTCGGAGGGTCCCACGAGCAGTACTTC
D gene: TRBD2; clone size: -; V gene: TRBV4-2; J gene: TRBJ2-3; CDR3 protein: CASSQESSRGGADTQYF; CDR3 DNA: TGTGCCAGCAGCCAAGAATCTAGCCGGGGGGGGGCAGATACGCAGTATTTT
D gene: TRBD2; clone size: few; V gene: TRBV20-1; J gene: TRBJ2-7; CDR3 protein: CSGVRRGGLYEQYF; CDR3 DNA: TGCAGTGGGGTTAGACGGGGGGGCTTGTACGAGCAGTACTTC
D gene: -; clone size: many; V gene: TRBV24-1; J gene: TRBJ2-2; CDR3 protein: CATSAGIANTGELFF; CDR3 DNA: TGTGCCACCAGTGCCGGGATTGCGAACACCGGGGAGCTGTTTTTT
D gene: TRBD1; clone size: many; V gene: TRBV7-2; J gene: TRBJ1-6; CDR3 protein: CASTGQANSPLHF; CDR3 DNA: TGTGCCAGCACGGGACAGGCAAATTCACCCCTCCACTTT
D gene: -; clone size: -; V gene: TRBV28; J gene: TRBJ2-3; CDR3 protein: CASSPQVGGRSTDTQYF; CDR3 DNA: TGTGCCAGCAGCCCACAAGTTGGGGGGCGGAGCACAGATACGCAGTATTTT
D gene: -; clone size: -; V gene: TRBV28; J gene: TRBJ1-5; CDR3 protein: CASRFDGGPSNQPQHF; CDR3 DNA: TGTGCCAGCAGGTTCGATGGAGGCCCTAGCAATCAGCCCCAGCATTTT
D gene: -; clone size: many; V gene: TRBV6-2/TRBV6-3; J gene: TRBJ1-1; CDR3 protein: CASSARAGRGTEAFF; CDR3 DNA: TGTGCCAGCAGTGCCCGAGCGGGGCGAGGGACTGAAGCTTTCTTT
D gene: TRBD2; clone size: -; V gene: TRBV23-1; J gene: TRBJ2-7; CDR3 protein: CASRAQSVTSDDEQYF; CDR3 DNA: TGCGCCAGCAGAGCACAATCGGTGACTAGCGACGACGAGCAGTACTTC
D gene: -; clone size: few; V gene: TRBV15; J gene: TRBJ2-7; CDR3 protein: CATSRQGNSYEQYF; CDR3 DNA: TGTGCCACCAGCAGACAGGGGAACTCCTACGAGCAGTACTTC
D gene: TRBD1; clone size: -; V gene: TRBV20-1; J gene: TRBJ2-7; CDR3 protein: CSVGTGAYEQYF; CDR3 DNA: TGCAGTGTCGGGACAGGGGCCTACGAGCAGTACTTC
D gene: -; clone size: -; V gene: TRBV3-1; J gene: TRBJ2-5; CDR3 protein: CASSQDVGRGARSF; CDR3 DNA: -
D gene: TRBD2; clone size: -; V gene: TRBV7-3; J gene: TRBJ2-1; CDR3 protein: CASSPAAGGFYNEQFF; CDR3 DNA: TGTGCCAGCAGCCCAGCAGCGGGAGGGTTCTACAATGAGCAGTTCTTC
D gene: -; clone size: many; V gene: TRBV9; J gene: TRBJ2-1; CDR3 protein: CASSVSDGGNEQFF; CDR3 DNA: TGTGCCAGCAGCGTATCGGATGGGGGGAATGAGCAGTTCTTC
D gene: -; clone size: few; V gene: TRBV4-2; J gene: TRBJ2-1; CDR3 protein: CASSQGGVAASSYNEQFF; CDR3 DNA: TGTGCCAGCAGCCAAGGGGGGGTAGCGGCAAGCTCCTACAATGAGCAGTTCTTC
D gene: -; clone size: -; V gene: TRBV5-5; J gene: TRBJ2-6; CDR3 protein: CASSLRGDSGANVLTF; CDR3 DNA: TGTGCCAGCAGCCTCCGGGGCGACTCTGGGGCCAACGTCCTGACTTTC
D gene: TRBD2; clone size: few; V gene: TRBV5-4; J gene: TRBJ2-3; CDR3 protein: CASSLVGTGGRTDTQYF; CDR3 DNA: TGTGCCAGCAGCTTGGTGGGGACGGGGGGGCGCACAGATACGCAGTATTTT
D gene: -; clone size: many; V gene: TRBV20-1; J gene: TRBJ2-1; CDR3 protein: CSAQTPGRRTNSYNEQFF; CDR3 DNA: TGCAGTGCTCAGACCCCAGGTCGGAGAACAAACTCCTACAATGAGCAGTTCTTC
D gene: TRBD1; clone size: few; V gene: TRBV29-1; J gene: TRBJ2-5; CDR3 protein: CSVPGQGGETQYF; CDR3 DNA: TGCAGCGTTCCGGGACAGGGGGGAGAGACCCAGTACTTC
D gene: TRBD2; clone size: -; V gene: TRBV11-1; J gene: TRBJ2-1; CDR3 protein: CASSLTSGGPKPSYNEQFF; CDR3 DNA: TGTGCCAGCAGCCTGACTAGCGGGGGTCCCAAACCCTCCTACAATGAGCAGTTCTTC
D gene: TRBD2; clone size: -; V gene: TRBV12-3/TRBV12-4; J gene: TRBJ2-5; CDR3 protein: CASSLNRFGGGKYQETQYF; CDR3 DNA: TGTGCCAGCAGTTTAAATAGGTTTGGGGGGGGAAAGTACCAAGAGACCCAGTACTTC
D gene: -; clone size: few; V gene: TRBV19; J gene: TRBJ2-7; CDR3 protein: CASSILGQDSYEQYF; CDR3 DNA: TGTGCCAGTAGTATACTGGGACAAGACTCCTACGAGCAGTACTTC
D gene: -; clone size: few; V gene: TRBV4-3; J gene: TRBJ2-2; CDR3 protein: CASSGDSGELFF; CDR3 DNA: TGCGCCAGTTCGGGGGATTCGGGGGAGCTGTTTTTT
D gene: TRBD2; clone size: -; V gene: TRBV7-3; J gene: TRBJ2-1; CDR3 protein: CASSLLSSGISYNEQFF; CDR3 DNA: TGTGCCAGCAGCTTACTCAGTAGCGGGATTTCCTACAATGAGCAGTTCTTC
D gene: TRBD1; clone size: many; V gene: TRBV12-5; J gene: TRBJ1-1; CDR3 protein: CASGSGQGAEFEAFF; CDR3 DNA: TGTGCTAGTGGATCGGGACAGGGGGCTGAGTTCGAAGCTTTCTTT
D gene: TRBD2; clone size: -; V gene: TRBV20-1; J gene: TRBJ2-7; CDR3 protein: CSARALACGGWEQYF; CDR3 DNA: TGCAGTGCTAGAGCCCTGGCCTGCGGGGGGTGGGAGCAGTACTTC
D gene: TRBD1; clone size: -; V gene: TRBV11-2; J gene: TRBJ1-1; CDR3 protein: CASSQSTGVNTEAFF; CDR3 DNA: TGTGCCAGCAGCCAATCGACAGGGGTGAACACTGAAGCTTTCTTT
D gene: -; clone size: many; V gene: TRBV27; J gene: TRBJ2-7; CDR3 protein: CASSSSLSYEQYF; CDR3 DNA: TGTGCCAGCAGTTCATCTCTCAGCTACGAGCAGTACTTC
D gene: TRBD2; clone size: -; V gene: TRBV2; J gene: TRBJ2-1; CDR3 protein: CASSRLAEQNGEQFF; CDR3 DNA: TGTGCCAGCAGCAGACTAGCGGAGCAAAACGGGGAGCAGTTCTTC
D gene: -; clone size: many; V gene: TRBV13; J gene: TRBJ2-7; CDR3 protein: CASSLGLSVRSSYEQYF; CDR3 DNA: TGTGCCAGCAGCTTAGGCCTGTCCGTCCGGAGCTCCTACGAGCAGTACTTC
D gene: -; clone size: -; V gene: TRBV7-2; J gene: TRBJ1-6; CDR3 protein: CASSVDSFNRALHF; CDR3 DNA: TGTGCCAGCAGCGTCGACAGTTTTAATAGGGCCCTCCACTTT
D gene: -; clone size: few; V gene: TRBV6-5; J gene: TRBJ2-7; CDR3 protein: CASSLTGSAHEQYF; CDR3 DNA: TGTGCCAGCAGCTTAACAGGGTCTGCCCACGAGCAGTACTTC
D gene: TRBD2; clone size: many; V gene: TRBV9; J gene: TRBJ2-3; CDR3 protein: CASSVMAGESTDTQYF; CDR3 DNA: TGTGCCAGCAGCGTAATGGCGGGAGAAAGCACAGATACGCAGTATTTT
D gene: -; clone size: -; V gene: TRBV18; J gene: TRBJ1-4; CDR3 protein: CASSTTPEGEKLFF; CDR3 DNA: TGTGCCAGCTCAACCACGCCCGAGGGTGAAAAACTGTTTTTT
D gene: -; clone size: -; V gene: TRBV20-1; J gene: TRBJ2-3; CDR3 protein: CSAREGPDTQYF; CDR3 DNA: TGCAGTGCTAGAGAGGGACCCGATACGCAGTATTTT
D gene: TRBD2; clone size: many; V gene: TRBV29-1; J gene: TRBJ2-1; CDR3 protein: CSVVGTSGTGAEQFF; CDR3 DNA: TGCAGCGTTGTTGGGACTAGCGGGACCGGCGCTGAGCAGTTCTTC
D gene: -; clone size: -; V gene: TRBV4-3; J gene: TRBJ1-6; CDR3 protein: CASSLSAQDWTSPLHF; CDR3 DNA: TGCGCCAGCAGCCTTTCAGCGCAGGATTGGACTTCACCCCTCCACTTT
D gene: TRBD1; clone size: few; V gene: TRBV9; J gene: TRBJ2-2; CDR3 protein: CASKKGQGPTTGELFF; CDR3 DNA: TGTGCCAGCAAGAAGGGACAGGGCCCTACCACCGGGGAGCTGTTTTTT
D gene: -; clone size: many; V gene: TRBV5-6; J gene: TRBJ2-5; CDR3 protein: CASSLVGSGAHQETQYF; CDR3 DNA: TGTGCCAGCAGCTTGGTCGGGTCAGGGGCCCACCAAGAGACCCAGTACTTC
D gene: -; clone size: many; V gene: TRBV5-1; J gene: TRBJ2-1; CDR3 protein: CASSQYTAGGEQFF; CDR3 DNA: TGCGCCAGCAGCCAATACACCGCCGGTGGAGAGCAGTTCTTC
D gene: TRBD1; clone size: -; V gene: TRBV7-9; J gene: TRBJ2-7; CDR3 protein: CASSWGQEREQYF; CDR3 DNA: TGTGCCAGCAGCTGGGGACAGGAAAGGGAGCAGTACTTC
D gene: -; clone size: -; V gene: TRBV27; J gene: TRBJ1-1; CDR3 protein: CASSLKGWTEAFF; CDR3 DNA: TGTGCCAGCAGTTTAAAAGGGTGGACTGAAGCTTTCTTT
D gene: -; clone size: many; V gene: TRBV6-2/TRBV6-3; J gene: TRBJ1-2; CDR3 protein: CASSDRTDGYTF; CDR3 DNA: TGTGCCAGCTCTGACAGGACCGATGGCTACACCTTC